The T cell receptor (beta chain) described here comes from a study of blood T cells in healthy people across ages. Findings and caveats of the study: Changes in expanded clonotypes were possibly confounded, as the CMV status of donors was unknown.

Regarding this clonotype: Its antigen remains unknown.

A sample-barcoded 5' primer and a J-beta primer mix were used in a second PCR of roughly 7 to 11 cycles. In TCRdb, the 5' RACE reads were re-called with MiXCR into one record per CDR3 protein. The sample yields 760,000 or so distinct CDR3 sequences, about 25% seen once. A further study also used this sample, focusing on T cells of mothers and their children.

The sequence was collected from a boy aged 5-17 years in good health. The source material was blood.

CDR3 DNA: TGTGCCAGCAGCTTAGAACTGGGCGCAGCAGCCTACGAGCAGTACTTC. It yields the protein CASSLELGAAAYEQYF. This rearrangement joins TRBV7-9 to TRBJ2-5; D is unresolved. The J call may be wrong; the DNA end is better matched by TRBJ2-7. This CDR3 has 16 residues. Germline V CDR1 and CDR2: SEHNR, FQNEAQ (reference sequence).